This T cell receptor beta chain was identified during a study of patients and donors after allogeneic stem cell transplantation (dated by TCRdb to the early 2020s). The protocol used for the library was RT-PCR. TCRdb shows the sequencer as NextSeq 550. The raw public data were reprocessed by TCRdb itself: fastp quality trimming at Q25, MiXCR clonotype calling, in-frame beta chains only. For every CDR3 protein sequence, its rows merge into one entry that carries the most common genes and DNA. The sample table holds 37,000 or so distinct CDR3 sequences, of which around a third were seen once. Jointly, the top ten make up about three quarters of the sample. This clonotype was seen many times. Its antigen is currently not known. No much larger clone exists at a distance of one base, and base qualities are not known. Inclusive of the bounding cysteine and phenylalanine, the CDR3 is 16 residues long. The sequence is cut down to CDR3 DNA, 48 bases in frame from base 1. As encoded in the germline V gene, CDR1 is SGHDT while CDR2 is YYEEEE. V ends up 4 bases short and J 10 bases short, with an unmatched junction base count of 13.

This sequence uses TRBV5-6 and TRBJ1-6; the junction holds 8 bases that match TRBD1. This TCR was sampled from a human donor who was either an allogeneic HSCT recipient or a stem cell or donor lymphocyte infusion donor (not recorded which). It is not recorded whose cells these are; they may come from a transplant donor. Sequenced material: blood, either unsorted or a sorted T cell fraction (not recorded which). In nucleotides, the sequence is TGTGCCAGCAGCCGGGGCTGGGGGACAGGTGCCTCACCCCTCCACTTT. This encodes CASSRGWGTGASPLHF.